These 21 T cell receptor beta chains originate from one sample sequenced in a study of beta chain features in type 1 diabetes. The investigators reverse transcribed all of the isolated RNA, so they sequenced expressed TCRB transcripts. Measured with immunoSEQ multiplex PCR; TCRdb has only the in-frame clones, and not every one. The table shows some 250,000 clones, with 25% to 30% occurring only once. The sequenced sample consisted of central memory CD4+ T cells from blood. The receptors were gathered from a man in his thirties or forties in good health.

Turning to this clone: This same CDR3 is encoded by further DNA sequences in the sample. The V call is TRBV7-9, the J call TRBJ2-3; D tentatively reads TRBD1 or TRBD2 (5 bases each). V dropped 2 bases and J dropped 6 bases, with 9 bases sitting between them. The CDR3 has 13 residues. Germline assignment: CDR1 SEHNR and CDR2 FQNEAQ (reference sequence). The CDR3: CASSLRGADTQYF. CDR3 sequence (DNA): TGTGCCAGCAGCTTAAGGGGAGCGGATACGCAGTATTTT.

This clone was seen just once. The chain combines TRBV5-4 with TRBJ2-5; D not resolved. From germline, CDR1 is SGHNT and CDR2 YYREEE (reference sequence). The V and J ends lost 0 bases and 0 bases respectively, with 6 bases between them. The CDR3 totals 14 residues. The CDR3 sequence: CASSLGEYQETQYF. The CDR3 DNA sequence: TGTGCCAGCAGCTTGGGTGAATACCAAGAGACCCAGTACTTC.

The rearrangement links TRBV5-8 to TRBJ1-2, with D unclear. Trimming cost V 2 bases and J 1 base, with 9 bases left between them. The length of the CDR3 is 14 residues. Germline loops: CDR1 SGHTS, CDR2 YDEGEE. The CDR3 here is CASSFDGRNYGYTF. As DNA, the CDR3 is TGTGCCAGCAGCTTTGATGGGCGTAACTATGGCTACACCTTC.

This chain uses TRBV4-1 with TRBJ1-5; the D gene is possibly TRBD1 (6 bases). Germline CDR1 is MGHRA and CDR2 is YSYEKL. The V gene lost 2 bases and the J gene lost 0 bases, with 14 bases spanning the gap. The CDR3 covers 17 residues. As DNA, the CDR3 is TGCGCCAGCAGCCAATCCTCCCCGGGACATAGCAATCAGCCCCAGCATTTT. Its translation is CASSQSSPGHSNQPQHF.

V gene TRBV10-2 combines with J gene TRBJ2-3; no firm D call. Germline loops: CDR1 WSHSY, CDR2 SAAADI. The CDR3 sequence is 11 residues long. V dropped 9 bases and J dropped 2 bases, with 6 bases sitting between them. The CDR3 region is CASSLTDTQYF. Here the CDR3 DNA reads TGCGCCAGTTCGCTCACAGATACGCAGTATTTT.

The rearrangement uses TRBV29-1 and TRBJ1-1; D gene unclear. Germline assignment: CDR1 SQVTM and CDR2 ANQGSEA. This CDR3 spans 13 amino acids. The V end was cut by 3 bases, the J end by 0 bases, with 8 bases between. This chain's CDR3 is CSVERMVNTEAFF. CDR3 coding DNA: TGCAGCGTTGAGAGAATGGTGAACACTGAAGCTTTCTTT.

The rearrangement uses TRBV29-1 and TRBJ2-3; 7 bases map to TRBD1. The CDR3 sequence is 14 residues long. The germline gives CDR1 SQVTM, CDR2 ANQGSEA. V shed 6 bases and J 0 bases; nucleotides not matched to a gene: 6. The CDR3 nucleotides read TGCAGCGTGGGACCGGGACAGAGCACAGATACGCAGTATTTT. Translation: CSVGPGQSTDTQYF.

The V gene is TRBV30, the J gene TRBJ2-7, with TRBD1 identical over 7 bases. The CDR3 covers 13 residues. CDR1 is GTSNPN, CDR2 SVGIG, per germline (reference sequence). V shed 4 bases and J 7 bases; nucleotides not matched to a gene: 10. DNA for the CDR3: TGTGCCTGGAACCCGCAAAAACAGGGGGAGCAGTACTTC. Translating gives CAWNPQKQGEQYF.

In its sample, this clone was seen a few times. The CDR3 region has the DNA TGTGCCAGTAGCGCGGACAGGGGCCGCACAGATACGCAGTATTTT. It translates to CASSADRGRTDTQYF. This sequence joins TRBV19 and TRBJ2-3; TRBD1 agrees at 9 bases. The CDR3 covers 15 residues. Germline CDR1 reads LNHDA; CDR2 reads SQIVND (reference sequence). The V and J ends lost 6 bases and 1 base, in that order; junction bases with no gene match: 5.

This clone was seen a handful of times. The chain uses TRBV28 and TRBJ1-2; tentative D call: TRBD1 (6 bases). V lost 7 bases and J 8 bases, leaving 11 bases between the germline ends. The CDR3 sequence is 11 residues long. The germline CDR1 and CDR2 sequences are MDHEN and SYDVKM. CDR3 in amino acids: CASKGERGYTF. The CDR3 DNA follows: TGTGCCAGCAAGGGGGAAAGAGGCTACACCTTC.

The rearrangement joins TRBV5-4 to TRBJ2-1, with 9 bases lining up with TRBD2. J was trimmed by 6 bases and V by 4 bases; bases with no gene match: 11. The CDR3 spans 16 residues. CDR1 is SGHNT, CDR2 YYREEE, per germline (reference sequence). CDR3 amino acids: CASSGPSGGFPNEQFF. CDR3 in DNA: TGTGCCAGCAGCGGACCCAGCGGGGGGTTCCCCAATGAGCAGTTCTTC.

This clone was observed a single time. The DNA of the CDR3 is TGTGCCAGCAGCTTAGACGGGAGGAGCAATGAGCAGTTCTTC. Residues: CASSLDGRSNEQFF. The J gene is TRBJ2-1, the V gene TRBV7-2, with 7 bases that match TRBD2. The CDR3 totals 14 residues. After removal of 1 base from V and 6 bases from J, the junction contained 3 bases not matched to a gene. CDR1 and CDR2 (germline): SGHTA, FQGNSA.

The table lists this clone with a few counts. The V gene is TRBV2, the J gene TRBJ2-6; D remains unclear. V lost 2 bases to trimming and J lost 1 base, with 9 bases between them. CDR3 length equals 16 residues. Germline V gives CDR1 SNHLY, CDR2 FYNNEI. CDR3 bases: TGTGCCAGCAGTGAAAGGCCGTTTTCTGGGGCCAACGTCCTGACTTTC. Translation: CASSERPFSGANVLTF.

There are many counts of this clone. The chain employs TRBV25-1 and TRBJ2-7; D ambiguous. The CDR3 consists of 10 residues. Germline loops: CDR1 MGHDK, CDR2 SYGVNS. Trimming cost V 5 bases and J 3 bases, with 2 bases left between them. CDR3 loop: CASSHYEQYF. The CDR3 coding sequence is TGTGCCAGCAGTCACTACGAGCAGTACTTC.

Here the CDR3 DNA reads TGTGCCAGCAGCAAGTTACAGGGGACCTACGAGCAGTACTTC. Amino acids: CASSKLQGTYEQYF. V is TRBV7-2 and J is TRBJ2-7; TRBD1 agrees at 7 bases. The CDR3 covers 14 residues. Germline V gene sequence: CDR1 SGHTA, CDR2 FQGNSA. Losses at the gene ends were 5 bases for V and 2 bases for J; bases not matched to a gene: 6. The whole variable domain, filled in from reference TRBV7-2 and TRBJ2-7, reads GAGVSQSPSNKVTEKGKDVELRCDPISGHTALYWYRQSLGQGLEFLIYFQGNSAPDKSGLPSDRFSAERTGGSVSTLTIQRTQQEDSAVYLCASSKLQGTYEQYFGPGTRLTVT.

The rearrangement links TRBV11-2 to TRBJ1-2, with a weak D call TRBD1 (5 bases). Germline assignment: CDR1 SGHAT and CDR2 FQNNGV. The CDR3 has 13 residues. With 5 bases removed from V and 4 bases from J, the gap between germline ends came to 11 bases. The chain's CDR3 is CASSPQARYGYTF. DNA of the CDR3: TGTGCCAGCAGCCCACAGGCCCGCTATGGCTACACCTTC. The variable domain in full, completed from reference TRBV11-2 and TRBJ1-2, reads EAGVAQSPRYKIIEKRQSVAFWCNPISGHATLYWYQQILGQGPKLLIQFQNNGVVDDSQLPKDRFSAERLKGVDSTLKIQPAKLEDSAVYLCASSPQARYGYTFGSGTRLTVV.

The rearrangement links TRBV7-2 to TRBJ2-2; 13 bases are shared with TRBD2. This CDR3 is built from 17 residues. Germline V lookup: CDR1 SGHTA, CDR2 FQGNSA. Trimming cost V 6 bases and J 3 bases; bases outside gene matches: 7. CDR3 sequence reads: CASSPWTSGRYTGELFF. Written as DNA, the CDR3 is TGTGCCAGCAGTCCTTGGACTAGCGGGAGATACACCGGGGAGCTGTTTTTT. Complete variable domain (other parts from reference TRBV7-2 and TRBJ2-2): GAGVSQSPSNKVTEKGKDVELRCDPISGHTALYWYRQSLGQGLEFLIYFQGNSAPDKSGLPSDRFSAERTGGSVSTLTIQRTQQEDSAVYLCASSPWTSGRYTGELFFGEGSRLTVL.

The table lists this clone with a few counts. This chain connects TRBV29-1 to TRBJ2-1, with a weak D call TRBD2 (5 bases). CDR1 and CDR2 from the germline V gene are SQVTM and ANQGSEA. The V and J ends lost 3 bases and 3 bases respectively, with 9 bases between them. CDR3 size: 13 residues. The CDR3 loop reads CSVDTGDYNEQFF. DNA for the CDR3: TGCAGCGTTGATACCGGGGACTACAATGAGCAGTTCTTC.

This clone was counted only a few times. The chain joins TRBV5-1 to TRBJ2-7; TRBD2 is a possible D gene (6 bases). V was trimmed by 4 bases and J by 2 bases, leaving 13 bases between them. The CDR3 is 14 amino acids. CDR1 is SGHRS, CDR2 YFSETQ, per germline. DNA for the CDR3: TGCGCCAGCAGCCGAAAGGAGGGGCCCTACGAGCAGTACTTC. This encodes CASSRKEGPYEQYF. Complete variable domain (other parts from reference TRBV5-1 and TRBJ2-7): KAGVTQTPRYLIKTRGQQVTLSCSPISGHRSVSWYQQTPGQGLQFLFEYFSETQRNKGNFPGRFSGRQFSNSRSEMNVSTLELGDSALYLCASSRKEGPYEQYFGPGTRLTVT.

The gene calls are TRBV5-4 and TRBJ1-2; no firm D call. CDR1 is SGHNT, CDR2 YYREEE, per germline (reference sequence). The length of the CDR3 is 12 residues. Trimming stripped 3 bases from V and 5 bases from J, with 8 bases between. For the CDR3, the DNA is TGTGCCAGCAGCTCAGACGTATATGGCTACACCTTC. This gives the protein CASSSDVYGYTF.

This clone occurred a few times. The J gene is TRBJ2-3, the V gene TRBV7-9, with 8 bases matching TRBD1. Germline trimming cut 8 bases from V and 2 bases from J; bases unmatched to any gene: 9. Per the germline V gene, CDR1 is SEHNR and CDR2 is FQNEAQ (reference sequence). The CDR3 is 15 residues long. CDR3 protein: CASDEDRALTDTQYF. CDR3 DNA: TGTGCCAGCGACGAGGACAGGGCCCTCACAGATACGCAGTATTTT. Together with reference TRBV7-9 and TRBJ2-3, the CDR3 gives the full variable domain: DTGVSQNPRHKITKRGQNVTFRCDPISEHNRLYWYRQTLGQGPEFLTYFQNEAQLEKSRLLSDRFSAERPKGSFSTLEIQRTEQGDSAMYLCASDEDRALTDTQYFGPGTRLTVL.